The rows below give T cell receptor beta chains drawn from one sample of a study of T cell clones after liver transplantation. Using immunoSEQ multiplex PCR, the repertoire was profiled, and TCRdb retains in-frame clones only, with some absent. The sample consists of about 20,000 clones, 85% to 95% of them appearing once. Here the sequenced sample was CD8+ T cells from blood, taken about 26 months after liver transplant. The receptors derive from a human patient who received a liver transplant. Some of these T cells may belong to the graft donor. The CDR3 runs from the conserved cysteine through the conserved F or W. D genes are given only for firm matches. Clone size is shown for a subset of rows, as once, few, many or a class of expanded clone.

J: TRBJ2-1
D: -
V: TRBV15
size: -
DNA: TGTGCCACCAGTGGAAGAATGTACAATGAGCAGTTCTTC
CDR3: CATSGRMYNEQFF

J: TRBJ2-5
D: -
V: TRBV6-6
size: -
DNA: TGTGCCAGCAGTTACTCGGACCAAGAGACCCAGTACTTC
CDR3: CASSYSDQETQYF

J: TRBJ2-1
D: -
V: TRBV11-3
size: -
DNA: TGTGCCAGCAGCCCCCTATTCCAACCCTACAATGAGCAGTTCTTC
CDR3: CASSPLFQPYNEQFF

J: TRBJ2-7
D: -
V: TRBV5-6
size: once
DNA: TGTGCCAGCAGCTCGGATTCAGGGGAATGGTACGAGCAGTACTTC
CDR3: CASSSDSGEWYEQYF

J: TRBJ2-7
D: -
V: TRBV11-2
size: once
DNA: TGTGCCAGCAGCGGAATCGACTCCTACGAGCAGTACTTC
CDR3: CASSGIDSYEQYF

J: TRBJ2-7
D: TRBD1
V: TRBV6-5
size: -
DNA: TGTGCCAGCTGCAGGGGGTGGGCCTCCTACGAGCAGTACTTC
CDR3: CASCRGWASYEQYF

J: TRBJ2-7
D: -
V: TRBV5-5
size: -
DNA: TGTGCCAGCAGCGAGACAGACTACGAGCAGTACTTC
CDR3: CASSETDYEQYF

J: TRBJ2-2
D: TRBD1
V: TRBV19
size: -
DNA: TGTGCCAGTAGTAGCCGGGACAGTACCGGGGAGCTGTTTTTT
CDR3: CASSSRDSTGELFF

J: TRBJ1-2
D: -
V: TRBV7-9
size: -
DNA: TGTGCCAGCAGGGACCCAGTAGGCTACACCTTC
CDR3: CASRDPVGYTF

J: TRBJ2-6
D: -
V: TRBV11-3
size: -
DNA: TGTGCCAGCAGCTTCCAGGGGGGGCAGGCGTACTCTGGGGCCAACGTCCTGACTTTC
CDR3: CASSFQGGQAYSGANVLTF

J: TRBJ1-5
D: TRBD1
V: TRBV27
size: -
DNA: TGTGCCAGCAGTGCAACGACAGGGGGCTTTTTATCAAATCAGCCCCAGCATTTT
CDR3: CASSATTGGFLSNQPQHF

J: TRBJ2-2
D: -
V: TRBV7-3
size: -
DNA: TGTGCCAGCAGGTCTGGTGGGTGGACCGGGGAGCTGTTTTTT
CDR3: CASRSGGWTGELFF

J: TRBJ1-4
D: -
V: TRBV5-6
size: -
DNA: TGTGCCAGCAGCACGGGGGGTGCTGAAAAACTGTTTTTT
CDR3: CASSTGGAEKLFF

J: TRBJ2-7
D: -
V: TRBV9
size: -
DNA: TGTGCCAGCAGCGTAGGTGGCGGGATAGAGTACGAGCAGTACTTC
CDR3: CASSVGGGIEYEQYF

J: TRBJ1-2
D: -
V: TRBV27
size: -
DNA: TGTGCCAGCAGTCCAGGACATCGGAGGTACACCTTC
CDR3: CASSPGHRRYTF

J: TRBJ2-3
D: -
V: TRBV6-6
size: -
DNA: TGTGCCAGCAGTTATGGACCAGATACGCAGTATTTT
CDR3: CASSYGPDTQYF

J: TRBJ1-6
D: -
V: TRBV9
size: -
DNA: TGTGCCAGCAGCGTAGAGGCAGGGGTTTTGAATTCACCCCTCCACTTT
CDR3: CASSVEAGVLNSPLHF

J: TRBJ2-1
D: -
V: TRBV7-6
size: -
DNA: TGTGCCAGCAGCTTAATGTGGGAGGCGAATCACAATGAGCAGTTCTTC
CDR3: CASSLMWEANHNEQFF

J: TRBJ2-7
D: TRBD2
V: TRBV9
size: -
DNA: TGTGCCAGCAGCTTAGGGACTAGCGGTACCTACGAGCAGTACTTC
CDR3: CASSLGTSGTYEQYF

J: TRBJ1-2
D: TRBD1
V: TRBV5-6
size: -
DNA: TGTGCCAGCAGCGAGGGACAGCTTCACTATGGCTACACCTTC
CDR3: CASSEGQLHYGYTF

J: TRBJ2-1
D: TRBD2
V: TRBV12-5
size: -
DNA: TGTGCTAGTGGTTTGGACGAAGCGGGAGTGCGCTACAATGAGCAGTTCTTC
CDR3: CASGLDEAGVRYNEQFF

J: TRBJ1-1
D: -
V: TRBV11-2
size: -
DNA: TGTGCCAGCAGCCTTCCCATGGGGGATCCGCGCACTGAAGCTTTCTTT
CDR3: CASSLPMGDPRTEAFF

J: TRBJ2-3
D: TRBD2
V: TRBV4-1
size: -
DNA: TGCGCCAGCAGCCAGGACGATTCAGGGACTAGCCCCTCCCCAGATACGCAGTATTTT
CDR3: CASSQDDSGTSPSPDTQYF

J: TRBJ2-3
D: TRBD2
V: TRBV11-2
size: -
DNA: TGTGCCAGCAGAGGGGGGGCGGGAGGCCCAGATACGCAGTATTTT
CDR3: CASRGGAGGPDTQYF

J: TRBJ1-5
D: -
V: TRBV7-6
size: -
DNA: TGTGCCAGCAGCCCCGGTCCCGGTGCGGGTCTAAGCAATCAGCCCCAGCATTTT
CDR3: CASSPGPGAGLSNQPQHF

J: TRBJ2-1
D: TRBD1
V: TRBV6-5
size: few
DNA: TGTGCCAGCAGTTACTCAGAACAGGGGGGAGCGCAGTTCTTC
CDR3: CASSYSEQGGAQFF

J: TRBJ1-1
D: -
V: TRBV30
size: -
DNA: TGTGCCTGGAGTGCAGGGAACACTGAAGCTTTCTTT
CDR3: CAWSAGNTEAFF

J: TRBJ2-3
D: -
V: TRBV7-9
size: -
DNA: TGTGCCAGCAGCCCGCGGACTACTAGCACAGATACGCAGTATTTT
CDR3: CASSPRTTSTDTQYF

J: TRBJ2-7
D: -
V: TRBV7-6
size: large
DNA: TGTGCCAGCAGCTTAGGGCCAAACTACGAGCAGTACTTC
CDR3: CASSLGPNYEQYF

J: TRBJ1-2
D: TRBD1
V: TRBV7-9
size: -
DNA: TGTGCCAGCAGCTTAGGACAGGGGCCCTCTAACTATGGCTACACCTTC
CDR3: CASSLGQGPSNYGYTF

J: TRBJ2-1
D: -
V: TRBV27
size: -
DNA: TGTGCCAGCAGTTTTGGCAATGAGCAGTTCTTC
CDR3: CASSFGNEQFF

J: TRBJ2-1
D: -
V: TRBV25-1
size: -
DNA: TGTGCTGTTCGAGGGACCTACAATGAGCAGTTCTTC
CDR3: CAVRGTYNEQFF

J: TRBJ2-7
D: TRBD1
V: TRBV2
size: -
DNA: TGTGCCAGCAGAGGACAGGGGGGGAACTCCTACGAGCAGTACTTC
CDR3: CASRGQGGNSYEQYF

J: TRBJ2-2
D: -
V: TRBV7-9
size: -
DNA: TGTGCCAGCAGCTCGCGCACCGGGGAGCTGTTTTTT
CDR3: CASSSRTGELFF

J: TRBJ1-2
D: -
V: TRBV29-1
size: -
DNA: TGCAGCGTGAACGGGGATAACTATGGCTACACCTTC
CDR3: CSVNGDNYGYTF

J: TRBJ1-5
D: -
V: TRBV27
size: few
DNA: TGTGCCAGCAGTTTACAGGGAGGCAATCAGCCCCAGCATTTT
CDR3: CASSLQGGNQPQHF

J: TRBJ2-7
D: -
V: TRBV29-1
size: -
DNA: TGCAGCGTTGTTGGCGACTCGGCCTACGAGCAGTACTTC
CDR3: CSVVGDSAYEQYF